This is a list of T cell receptor beta chains from one sample in a study of T cell changes during pregnancy in multiple sclerosis. The assay was immunoSEQ multiplex PCR, and TCRdb's table has in-frame clones only and misses some. The sample comprises fewer than 65,000 clones, around nine tenths of which are singletons, and about 0.85% rests with the top ten. The sequenced sample was peripheral blood, obtained before pregnancy. These receptors were obtained from a female donor with multiple sclerosis, enrolled in a pregnancy study. The CDR3 runs from the conserved cysteine through the conserved F or W. The D gene is left open where the match is weak. Size is omitted from some rows. Given values are once, few, many or a class for expanded clones.

D gene	clone size	J gene	V gene	CDR3 protein	CDR3 DNA
NA	NA	TRBJ1-6	TRBV7-2	CASSPTSSVYNSPLHF	TGTGCCAGCAGCCCTACTTCGTCGGTGTATAATTCACCCCTCCACTTT
TRBD2	NA	TRBJ2-7	TRBV4-2	CASSQVNGGGNPGEQYF	TGTGCCAGCAGCCAAGTTAATGGCGGGGGGAATCCGGGCGAGCAGTACTTC
NA	NA	TRBJ2-5	TRBV5-1	CASSLGAAETQYF	TGCGCCAGCAGCTTAGGTGCGGCGGAGACCCAGTACTTC
NA	NA	TRBJ1-1	TRBV11-2	CASSPGRDTEAFF	TGTGCCAGCAGCCCCGGCAGGGACACTGAAGCTTTCTTT
NA	once	TRBJ1-2	TRBV7-8	CASSSDSYTYGYTF	TGTGCCAGCAGCTCGGACAGCTACACCTATGGCTACACCTTC
NA	NA	TRBJ1-2	TRBV27	CASSFSWGGNGYTF	TGTGCCAGCAGTTTCAGTTGGGGGGGAAATGGCTACACCTTC
TRBD2	once	TRBJ2-1	TRBV13	CASSFPSGGVSYNEQFF	TGTGCCAGCAGCTTCCCTTCGGGGGGGGTCTCCTACAATGAGCAGTTCTTC
TRBD1	NA	TRBJ2-5	TRBV6-1	CASIDRGRRETQYF	TGTGCCAGCATCGACAGGGGGCGCAGAGAGACCCAGTACTTC
NA	NA	TRBJ1-2	TRBV5-6	CASSSGIYGYTF	TGTGCCAGCAGCTCGGGAATCTATGGCTACACCTTC
TRBD1	once	TRBJ2-5	TRBV7-2	CASSPGTVLRETQYF	TGTGCCAGCAGCCCGGGGACAGTTCTTAGGGAGACCCAGTACTTC
NA	medium-sized	TRBJ2-3	TRBV6-4	CASSAGTSTDTQYF	TGTGCCAGCAGTGCCGGGACTAGCACAGATACGCAGTATTTT
NA	NA	TRBJ2-6	TRBV7-3	CASSLTGEAGANVLTF	TGTGCCAGCAGCCTGACAGGAGAGGCTGGGGCCAACGTCCTGACTTTC